The 5 T cell receptor beta chains below were found in one sample sequenced in a study of CD8 T cells in Susac syndrome. Random hexamers were used to reverse transcribe an amount of about 0.45 to 1 ug RNA. TCRdb processed the immunoSEQ multiplex PCR reads anew with MiXCR; each CDR3 protein has one entry. The table includes 130,000 to 150,000 distinct CDR3 sequences, 90% to 95% detected once. The sequenced sample was CD8+ T cells from PBMCs. The receptors originated from a human donor in good health.

There are a few counts of this clonotype. The chain links TRBV19 to TRBJ2-1; D unresolved. Trimming removed 5 bases at V and 10 bases at J, with 9 bases between. Germline-derived CDR1 and CDR2 are LNHDA and SQIVND (reference sequence). The CDR3 runs 11 residues. The CDR3 loop is CASSSGYEQFF. CDR3 in DNA: TGTGCCAGTAGTTCCGGCTACGAGCAGTTCTTC.

The chain recombines TRBV27 with TRBJ2-7; D gene unclear. Germline loops: CDR1 MNHEY, CDR2 SMNVEV (reference sequence). Trimming left V 4 bases short and J 3 bases short, with 13 bases between. CDR3 length equals 14 residues. CDR3 sequence reads: CASSSSLISYEQYF. Here the CDR3 DNA reads TGTGCCAGCAGTTCCTCCTTGATTAGCTACGAGCAGTACTTC.

The gene calls are TRBV20-1 and TRBJ1-1, with D perhaps TRBD1 (5 bases). Germline loops: CDR1 DFQATT, CDR2 SNEGSKA (reference sequence). The CDR3 covers 13 residues. V was pared by 3 bases and J by 0 bases, with 8 bases between. DNA for the CDR3: TGCAGTGCTAGTAGGGACCTGAACACTGAAGCTTTCTTT. It translates to CSASRDLNTEAFF.

The chain joins TRBV18 to TRBJ1-1; D not resolved. The CDR3 length is 13 residues. V lost 2 bases to trimming and J lost 7 bases, with 11 bases between them. Looked up from germline, CDR1 is KGHSH and CDR2 is LQKENI. The CDR3 nucleotides are TGTGCCAGCTCACCAACTGACGGGGATGAAGCTTTCTTT. It translates to CASSPTDGDEAFF. The entire variable domain, with the rest obtained from reference TRBV18 and TRBJ1-1, is as follows: NAGVMQNPRHLVRRRGQEARLRCSPMKGHSHVYWYRQLPEEGLKFMVYLQKENIIDESGMPKERFSAEFPKEGPSILRIQQVVRGDSAAYFCASSPTDGDEAFFGQGTRLTVV.

The rearrangement links TRBV11-2 to TRBJ1-2; D remains unclear. CDR3 length: 14 residues. Germline V gene sequence: CDR1 SGHAT, CDR2 FQNNGV. With 5 bases removed from V and 4 bases from J, the gap between germline ends came to 14 bases. Here the CDR3 reads CASSTHHGSYGYTF. The CDR3 coding sequence is TGTGCCAGCAGCACCCATCACGGCAGCTATGGCTACACCTTC.